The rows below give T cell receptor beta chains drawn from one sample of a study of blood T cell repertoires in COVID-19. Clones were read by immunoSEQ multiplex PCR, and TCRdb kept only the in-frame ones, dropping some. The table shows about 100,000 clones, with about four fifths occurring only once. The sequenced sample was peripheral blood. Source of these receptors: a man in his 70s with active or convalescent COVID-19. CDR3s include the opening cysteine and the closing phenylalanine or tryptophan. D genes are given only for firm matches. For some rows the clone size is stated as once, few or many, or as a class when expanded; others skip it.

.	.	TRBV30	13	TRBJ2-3	TGTGCCTGGATGACTAGTGGCACAGATACGCAGTATTTT	CAWMTSGTDTQYF
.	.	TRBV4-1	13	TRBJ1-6	TGCGCCAGCAGCCTCCTCCGTAATTCACCCCTCCACTTT	CASSLLRNSPLHF
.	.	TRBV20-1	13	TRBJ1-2	TGCAGTGCTAGTGCAGGGGAGATCTATGGCTACACCTTC	CSASAGEIYGYTF
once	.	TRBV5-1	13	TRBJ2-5	TGCGCCAGCAGCTTGGACAGTGGAGAGACCCAGTACTTC	CASSLDSGETQYF
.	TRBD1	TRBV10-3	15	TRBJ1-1	TGTGCCATCAGCGACAGGGTTTTTATGAACACTGAAGCTTTCTTT	CAISDRVFMNTEAFF
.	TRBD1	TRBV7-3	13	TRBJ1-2	TGTGCCAGCAGCATGGGACAGGGGTATGGCTACACCTTC	CASSMGQGYGYTF
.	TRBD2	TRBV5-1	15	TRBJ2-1	TGCGCCAGCAGCTGGACTAGCGGGGATTACAATGAGCAGTTCTTC	CASSWTSGDYNEQFF
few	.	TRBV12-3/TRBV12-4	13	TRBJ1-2	TGTGCCAGCAGTTTTGAGGGTTTCTATGGCTACACCTTC	CASSFEGFYGYTF
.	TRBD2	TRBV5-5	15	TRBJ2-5	TGTGCCAGCAGCCGACGGGGCGGGGGGTTGGAGACCCAGTACTTC	CASSRRGGGLETQYF
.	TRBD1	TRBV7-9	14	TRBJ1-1	TGTGCCAGCAGCTTGGGACAGGGTGACACTGAAGCTTTCTTT	CASSLGQGDTEAFF
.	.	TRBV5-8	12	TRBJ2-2	TGTGCCAGCAGCCGGAACACCGGGGAGCTGTTTTTT	CASSRNTGELFF
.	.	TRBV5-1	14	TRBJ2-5	TGCGCCAGCAGCTCCGTGGATGGGCTGGAGACCCAGTACTTC	CASSSVDGLETQYF
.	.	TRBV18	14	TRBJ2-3	TGTGCCAGCTCACCAACGAGTTACACAGATACGCAGTATTTT	CASSPTSYTDTQYF
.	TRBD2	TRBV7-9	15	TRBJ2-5	TGTGCCAGCAGCTTAGGGCTAGCGGCTCAAGAGACCCAGTACTTC	CASSLGLAAQETQYF
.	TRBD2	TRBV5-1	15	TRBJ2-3	TGCGCCAGCAGCTTGGAAACTAGCGGCACAGATACGCAGTATTTT	CASSLETSGTDTQYF
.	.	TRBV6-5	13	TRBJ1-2	TGTGCCAGCACCGCCGGACAGAAGGGTGGCTACACCTTC	CASTAGQKGGYTF
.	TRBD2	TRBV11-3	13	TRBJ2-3	TGTGCCAGCAGTTGGACTAGCGGGGGCACGCAGTATTTT	CASSWTSGGTQYF
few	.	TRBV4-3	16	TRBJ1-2	TGCGCCAGCAGCCCAAAAGCCCGGGAAGCCACCTATGGCTACACCTTC	CASSPKAREATYGYTF
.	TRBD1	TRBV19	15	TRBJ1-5	TGTGCCAGTAGTATGCTGGGACAGCTGAATCAGCCCCAGCATTTT	CASSMLGQLNQPQHF
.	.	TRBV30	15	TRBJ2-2	TGTGCCTGGAGTGGAAGGGGCAGGAACACCGGGGAGCTGTTTTTT	CAWSGRGRNTGELFF
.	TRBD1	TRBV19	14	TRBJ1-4	TGTGCCAGTTCAAAGCAGGGGGCTCGAGAAAAACTGTTTTTT	CASSKQGAREKLFF
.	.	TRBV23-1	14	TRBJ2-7	TGCGCCAGCAGTCAATCGCACTTCACCTACGAGCAGTACTTC	CASSQSHFTYEQYF
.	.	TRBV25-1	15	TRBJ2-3	TGTGCCAGCAGTGACGGGGGGCTAAGGTCAGATACGCAGTATTTT	CASSDGGLRSDTQYF
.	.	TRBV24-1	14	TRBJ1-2	TGTGCCACCAGTGAACCGGGAGCTAACTATGGCTACACCTTC	CATSEPGANYGYTF
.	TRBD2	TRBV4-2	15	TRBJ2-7	TGTGCCAGCAGCCAGGTTAGCGGGGGGATCTACGAGCAGTACTTC	CASSQVSGGIYEQYF
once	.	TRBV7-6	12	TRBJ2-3	TGTGCCAGCAGCTCCTCCGAGAGTACGCAGTATTTT	CASSSSESTQYF
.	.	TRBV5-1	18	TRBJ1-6	TGCGCCAGCAGCTTAAATAGCGACAGCGGGTCCTATAATTCACCCCTCCACTTT	CASSLNSDSGSYNSPLHF
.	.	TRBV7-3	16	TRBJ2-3	TGTGCCAGCGCCAGCGGGCCCCCCATTAGCACAGATACGCAGTATTTT	CASASGPPISTDTQYF
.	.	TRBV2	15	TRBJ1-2	TGTGCCAGCAGTGAAGCCGCCAGGGCCCCCTATGGCTACACCTTC	CASSEAARAPYGYTF
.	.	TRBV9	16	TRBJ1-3	TGTGCCAGCACCCCCAGGCCGGCGAGCTCTGGAAACACCATATATTTT	CASTPRPASSGNTIYF
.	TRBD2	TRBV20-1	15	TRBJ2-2	TGCAGTGCTAGTTGGACTAGCGGAAACACCGGGGAGCTGTTTTTT	CSASWTSGNTGELFF
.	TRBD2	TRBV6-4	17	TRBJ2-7	TGTGCCAGCAGTGAGGGGGGGAGTCCTACACCCCTCTACGAGCAGTACTTC	CASSEGGSPTPLYEQYF
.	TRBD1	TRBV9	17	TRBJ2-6	TGTGCCAGCAGCGTCCACACAGGGGGTGCTGGGGCCAACGTCCTGACTTTC	CASSVHTGGAGANVLTF
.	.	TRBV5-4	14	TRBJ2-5	TGTGCCAGCAGCCTCGGGACAAGGCGAGAGACCCAGTACTTC	CASSLGTRRETQYF
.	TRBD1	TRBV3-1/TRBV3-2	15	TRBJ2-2	TGTGCCAGCAGCCCCTCGGGGACAGGGACCGGGGAGCTGTTTTTT	CASSPSGTGTGELFF
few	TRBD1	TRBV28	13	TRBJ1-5	TGTGCCAGCAGGTGGACAGGGATCCAGCCCCAGCATTTT	CASRWTGIQPQHF
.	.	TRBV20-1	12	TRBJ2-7	TGCAGTGCTAGTCGTAGTTCCTACGAGCAGTACTTC	CSASRSSYEQYF
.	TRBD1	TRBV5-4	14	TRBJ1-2	TGTGCCAGCAGCCAGGGGGACACTGACTATGGCTACACCTTC	CASSQGDTDYGYTF
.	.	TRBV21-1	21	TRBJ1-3	TGTGCCAGCAGCACAGCCAGGTCCCCGGGACAGGGGCTCGCCGCCGGAAACACCATATATTTT	CASSTARSPGQGLAAGNTIYF
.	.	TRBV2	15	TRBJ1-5	TGTGCCAGCAGTGGGCGAGGAGGACCAAATCAGCCCCAGCATTTT	CASSGRGGPNQPQHF
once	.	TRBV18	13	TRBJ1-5	TGTGCCAGCTCAAACGCGGGGGATCAGCCCCAGCATTTT	CASSNAGDQPQHF
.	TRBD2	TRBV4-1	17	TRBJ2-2	TGCGCCAGCAGCCAATATCCTAGCGGGGCGAACACCGGGGAGCTGTTTTTT	CASSQYPSGANTGELFF
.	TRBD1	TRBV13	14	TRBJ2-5	TGTGCCAGCAGCCTACAGGGGGCGAAGGAGACCCAGTACTTC	CASSLQGAKETQYF
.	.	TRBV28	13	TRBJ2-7	TGTGCCAGCAGTGACAGACACTCCTACGAGCAGTACTTC	CASSDRHSYEQYF
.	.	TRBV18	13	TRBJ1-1	TGTGCCAGCTCACCCCAGATGAACACTGAAGCTTTCTTT	CASSPQMNTEAFF
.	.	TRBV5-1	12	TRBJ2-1	TGCGCCAGCAGCCTACAGGGCAATGAGCAGTTCTTC	CASSLQGNEQFF
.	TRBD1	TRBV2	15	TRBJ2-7	TGTGCCAGCAGGAGAGAGGGGACAGTCGACTACGAGCAGTACTTC	CASRREGTVDYEQYF
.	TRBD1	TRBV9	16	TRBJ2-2	TGTGCCAGCAGCAAGAGACAGGGGGCGAACACCGGGGAGCTGTTTTTT	CASSKRQGANTGELFF
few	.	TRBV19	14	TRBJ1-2	TGTGCCAGTAACGAAACAGGGCAGAACTATGGCTACACCTTC	CASNETGQNYGYTF
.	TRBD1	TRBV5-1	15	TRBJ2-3	TGCGCCAGCACCGCGGAACGAGGGGGCAGAGATACGCAGTATTTT	CASTAERGGRDTQYF
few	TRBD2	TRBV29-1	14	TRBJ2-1	TGCAGCGGCCGAAGAAGCGGGGTTATCAATGAGCAGTTCTTC	CSGRRSGVINEQFF
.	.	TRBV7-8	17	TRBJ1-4	TGTGCCAGCAGCTTAAGGGGGGGAGGTACGACTAATGAAAAACTGTTTTTT	CASSLRGGGTTNEKLFF
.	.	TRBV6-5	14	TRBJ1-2	TGTGCCAGCAGTTTGGGGCGGTTTAACTATGGCTACACCTTC	CASSLGRFNYGYTF
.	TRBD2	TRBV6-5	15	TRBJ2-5	TGTGCCAGCAGCCGAAAAACTAGCGGTCAAGAGACCCAGTACTTC	CASSRKTSGQETQYF
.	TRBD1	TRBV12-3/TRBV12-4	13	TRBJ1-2	TGTGCCAGCAGGCTGACAGGGGAATATGGCTACACCTTC	CASRLTGEYGYTF
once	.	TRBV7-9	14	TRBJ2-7	TGTGCCAGCAGCCCCCACGGGGGGCCCCACGAGCAGTACTTC	CASSPHGGPHEQYF
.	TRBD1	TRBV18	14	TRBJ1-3	TGTGCCAGCTCTTCAGGGGGTACTGGAAACACCATATATTTT	CASSSGGTGNTIYF
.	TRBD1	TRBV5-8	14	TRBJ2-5	TGTGCCAGCAGCTCACAGGACAGGGTGGAGACCCAGTACTTC	CASSSQDRVETQYF
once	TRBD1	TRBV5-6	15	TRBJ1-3	TGTGCCAGCAGCTTGGCCGAGACAGGGAGGAACACCATATATTTT	CASSLAETGRNTIYF